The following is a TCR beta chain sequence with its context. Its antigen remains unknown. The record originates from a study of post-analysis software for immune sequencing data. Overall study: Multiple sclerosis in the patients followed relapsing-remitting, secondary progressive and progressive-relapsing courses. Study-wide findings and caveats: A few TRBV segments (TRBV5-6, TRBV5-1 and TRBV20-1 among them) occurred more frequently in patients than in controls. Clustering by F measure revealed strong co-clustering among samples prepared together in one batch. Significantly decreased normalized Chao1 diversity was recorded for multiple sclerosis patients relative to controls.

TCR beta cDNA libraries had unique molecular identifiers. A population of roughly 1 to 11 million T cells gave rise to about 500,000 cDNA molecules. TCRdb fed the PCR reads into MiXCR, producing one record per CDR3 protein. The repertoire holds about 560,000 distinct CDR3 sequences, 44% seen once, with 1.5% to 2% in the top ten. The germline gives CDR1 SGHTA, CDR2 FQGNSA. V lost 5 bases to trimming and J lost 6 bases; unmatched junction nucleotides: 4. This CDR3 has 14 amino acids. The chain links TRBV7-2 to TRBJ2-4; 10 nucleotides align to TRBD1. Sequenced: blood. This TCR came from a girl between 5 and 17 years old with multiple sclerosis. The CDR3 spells CASSAGQGRNIQYF. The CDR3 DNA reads TGTGCCAGCAGCGCGGGACAGGGGAGAAACATTCAGTACTTC.